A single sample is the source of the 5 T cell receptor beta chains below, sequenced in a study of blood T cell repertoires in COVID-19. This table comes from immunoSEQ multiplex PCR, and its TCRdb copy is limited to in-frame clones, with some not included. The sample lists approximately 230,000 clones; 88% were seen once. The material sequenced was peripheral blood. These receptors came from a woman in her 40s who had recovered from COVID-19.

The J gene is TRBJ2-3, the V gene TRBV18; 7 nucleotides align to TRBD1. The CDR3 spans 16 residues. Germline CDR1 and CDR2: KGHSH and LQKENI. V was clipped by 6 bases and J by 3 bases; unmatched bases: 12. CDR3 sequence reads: CASSPQGETSTDTQYF. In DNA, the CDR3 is TGTGCCAGCTCCCCCCAGGGGGAGACCTCGACAGATACGCAGTATTTT. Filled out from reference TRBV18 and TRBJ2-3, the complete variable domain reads NAGVMQNPRHLVRRRGQEARLRCSPMKGHSHVYWYRQLPEEGLKFMVYLQKENIIDESGMPKERFSAEFPKEGPSILRIQQVVRGDSAAYFCASSPQGETSTDTQYFGPGTRLTVL.

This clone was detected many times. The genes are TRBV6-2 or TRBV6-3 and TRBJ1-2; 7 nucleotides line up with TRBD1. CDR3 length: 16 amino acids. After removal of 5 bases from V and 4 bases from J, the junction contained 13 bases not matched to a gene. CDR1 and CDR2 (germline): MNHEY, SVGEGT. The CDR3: CASSARQGLQLYGYTF. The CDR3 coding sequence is TGTGCCAGCAGTGCGCGACAGGGACTGCAACTCTATGGCTACACCTTC.

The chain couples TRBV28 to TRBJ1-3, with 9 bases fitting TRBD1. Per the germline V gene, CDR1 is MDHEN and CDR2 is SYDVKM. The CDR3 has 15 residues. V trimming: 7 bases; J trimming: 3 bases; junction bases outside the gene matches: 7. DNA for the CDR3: TGTGCCAGCATTTCCACAGGGGGCAGTGGAAACACCATATATTTT. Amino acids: CASISTGGSGNTIYF.

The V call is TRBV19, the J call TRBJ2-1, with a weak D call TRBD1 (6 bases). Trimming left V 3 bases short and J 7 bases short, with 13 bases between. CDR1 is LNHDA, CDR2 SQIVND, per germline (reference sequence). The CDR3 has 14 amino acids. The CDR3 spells CASSILQGLNEQFF. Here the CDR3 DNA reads TGTGCCAGTAGTATTCTCCAGGGGTTGAATGAGCAGTTCTTC. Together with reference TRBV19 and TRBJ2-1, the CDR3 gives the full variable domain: DGGITQSPKYLFRKEGQNVTLSCEQNLNHDAMYWYRQDPGQGLRLIYYSQIVNDFQKGDIAEGYSVSREKKESFPLTVTSAQKNPTAFYLCASSILQGLNEQFFGPGTRLTVL.

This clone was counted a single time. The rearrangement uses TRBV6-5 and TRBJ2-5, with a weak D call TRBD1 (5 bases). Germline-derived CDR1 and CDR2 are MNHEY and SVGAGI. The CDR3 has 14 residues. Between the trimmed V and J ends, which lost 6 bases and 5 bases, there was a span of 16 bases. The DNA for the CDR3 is TGTGCCAGCAGCCCCCCCCGACAGAGGGAGACCCAGTACTTC. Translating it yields CASSPPRQRETQYF.